This TCR beta chain was sequenced during a study of blood T cell repertoires in COVID-19. Assay: immunoSEQ multiplex PCR; the TCRdb copy retains only in-frame clones and omits some. The repertoire holds approximately 280,000 clones, with 88% as singletons. Material for sequencing was peripheral blood. This clonotype originated in a young man with active or convalescent COVID-19.

CDR3 sequence: CASSWLAGTYEQYF. CDR3 DNA: TGTGCCAGCAGCTGGCTAGCGGGGACCTACGAGCAGTACTTC. This chain joins TRBV6-2 or TRBV6-3 and TRBJ2-7; 9 nucleotides agree with TRBD2. The CDR3 runs 14 residues. The ends lost 6 bases at V and 2 bases at J; junction bases unmatched: 5. The germline CDR1 and CDR2 sequences are MNHEY and SVGEGT.